This T cell receptor (beta chain) was sequenced in a study of T cells in Graves' hyperthyroidism and ophthalmopathy. Findings and caveats of the study: In the blood, most expanded thyroid clonotypes above 0.001 appeared as well.

There are a few counts of this clonotype. The antigen is undetermined. What was amplified from RNA transcripts were TCR beta CDR3 regions. The HTBI primer set was used in a first-round RT-PCR of the TCR CDR3. MiXCR, applied by TCRdb to the multiplex PCR reads, yields one record per CDR3 protein. The sample yields 450,000 to 700,000 distinct CDR3 sequences, 46% seen once. The junction had 9 bases not matched to a gene; V was cut back by 3 bases and J by 4 bases. Germline assignment: CDR1 PRHDT and CDR2 FYEKMQ (reference sequence). This CDR3 has 18 amino acids. The chain has TRBV13 and TRBJ2-6, with 10 bases lining up with TRBD2. The receptor comes from an adult woman with Graves' disease, either hyperthyroidism or ophthalmopathy (not recorded which). The sample taken for sequencing was peripheral blood or thyroid tissue (not recorded which). CDR3 residues: CASSLGLAGVAGANVLTF. The CDR3 bases are TGTGCCAGCAGCTTGGGGCTAGCGGGAGTGGCAGGGGCCAACGTCCTGACTTTC.